The source of this T cell receptor (beta chain) is a study of shared clonotypes between healthy human individuals (dated by TCRdb to the early 2020s). Regarding the research as a whole: A couple of women and a few men aged 18 to 49 years were included in the cohort. Per donor, leukapheresis produced somewhere between about 0.85 and 8.9 billion PBMCs. To estimate repertoire size and how much clonotypes are shared between individuals, the study performed deep sequencing of blood TCR repertoires from five healthy adults. Per donor, three plates each were used for CD4 naive and CD4 memory, two for CD8 naive, and one for CD8 memory. Different laboratories and diverse techniques were used to prepare libraries and sequence TCR repertoires, to increase sequencing depth and limit assay-specific biases. Points the paper makes about the study in general: Sampling was restricted to blood, and TCR repertoires in tissue are likely to differ from TCR repertoires in blood. Compared with non-shared clonotypes, clonotypes shared by all four sorted-subset donors had higher generation probabilities. Sharing across a few donors was observed for 5% to 6.5% of naive CD4, less than 4% of naive CD8, roughly 2.3% of memory CD4, and roughly 0.43% of memory CD8 clonotypes. Rarefaction of sorted-subset datasets indicated incomplete sequencing despite the large sequencing depth. Based on pairwise subsampling, the degree of clonotype sharing among donors was expected to be affected by sequencing depth. Estimated clonotype richness was generally larger for naive than for memory subsets. Because the study included only a small number of donors, the genetic and exposure-history diversity represented was limited.

TCR CDR3 regions were amplified from genomic DNA by multiplex PCR using the deep immunoSEQ assay. Extracted genomic DNA from each cell subset was distributed evenly across all wells of several immunoSEQ 96-well plates, and each plate was treated as a replicate. For sorted subsets, around 0.2 ug of genomic DNA, equivalent to some 33,000 T cell genomes, went into each replicate PCR. Purified libraries were measured with a Qubit 3.0 fluorometer, size-checked on a Bioanalyzer 2100, and measured again with the KAPA Library Quantification kit. A separate single-read 150-cycle Illumina NextSeq 550 flow cell was used to sequence each immunoSEQ 96-well plate. The authors' pipeline ran thus. Because the immunoSEQ output held only junctional sequences and lacked quality scores, the filtering could not match the filtering applied to full-length reads. Sequences were annotated with PyIR, a Python wrapper for IgBLAST v1.9, using IMGT germline references to assign V/J genes and CDR3. Reads were removed for weak V/J assignments (E-value above 1e-6), missing CDR3, stop codons, out-of-frame junctions, or ambiguous translated residues. A V3J clonotype was defined by an identical inferred V gene, J gene, and CDR3 amino acid sequence. To compute the percentage overlap between repertoires, the number of shared unique clonotypes was divided by the size of the smaller repertoire. RTK rarefaction, the Chao1 estimator, and Recon v2.1 estimates of unobserved clonotypes were used to assess repertoire richness. Generation probabilities for all TCRbeta clonotypes obtained by the gDNA method from a few donors were computed using OLGA. The immuneACCESS repertoire file appears here via TCRdb, limited to in-frame rearrangements. These files lack a portion of the clones; in checked studies, under half of the deficit traces to unresolved V genes, and the cause of the others is not known. V, J and clone size reflect that table, while D and trimming were determined from the DNA. Recorded for this sample are over 2 million clones; about 95% of them occurred a single time. The top ten hold around 0.13% of the sample.

The CDR3 measures 14 amino acids from cysteine to phenylalanine. CDR3 DNA only is kept here, 42 bases in frame from base 1. Trimming removed 5 bases from V and 5 bases from J; the gene matches leave 5 bases unexplained. Via the germline V gene, CDR1 is SGHTA and CDR2 FQGNSA. The donors were healthy, HIV-negative adults with no recently reported acute infections or vaccinations. All donors were Caucasian adults living in Nashville, Tennessee, USA. Magnetic negative selection was used to enrich CD4+ T cells, after which naive cells were positively selected on CD45RA and the negative fraction became the memory subset. After blood collection by leukapheresis, PBMCs were isolated using Ficoll-Histopaque density gradient centrifugation and then cryopreserved in the vapor phase of liquid nitrogen. Analytical flow cytometry was used to check the purity and quantity of every magnetically sorted T cell population. Each sorted fraction had its genomic DNA isolated and then quantified by UV absorbance on a Nanodrop 2000c.

For this clone: The clone's antigen remains unknown. No much larger clonotype is one base removed from it; base qualities were not supplied. This same CDR3 is encoded by further DNA sequences in the sample.

Sequencing used naive CD4+ T cells sorted from blood. The meaning of the sample's cell subset or site label: CD45RA+ positively selected. This clonotype originated in a man between 18 and 35 years old in good health. This receptor chain uses TRBV7-2 and TRBJ1-5; the central 8 bases match TRBD1. The nucleotide sequence reads as follows: TGTGCCAGCAGCCCCCGACAGGGGCATCAGCCCCAGCATTTT. The encoded protein is CASSPRQGHQPQHF. The variable domain in full, with residues beyond the CDR3 obtained from the reference TRBV7-2 and TRBJ1-5 genes, is GAGVSQSPSNKVTEKGKDVELRCDPISGHTALYWYRQSLGQGLEFLIYFQGNSAPDKSGLPSDRFSAERTGGSVSTLTIQRTQQEDSAVYLCASSPRQGHQPQHFGDGTRLSIL.